The source of this T cell receptor (beta chain) is a study of blood T cells in healthy people across ages. It was with a sample-barcoded 5' primer and a J-beta primer mix that a second PCR of roughly 7 to 12 cycles was run. Each CDR3 protein is one row after TCRdb ran MiXCR on the 5' RACE reads. The sample includes roughly 1,000,000 distinct CDR3 sequences, 20% to 25% of them seen just once. A minimum of 6.5 million PBMCs was isolated per sample. This clonotype was detected a few times. The germline gives CDR1 SGHTA, CDR2 FQGNSA. The CDR3 has 17 residues. V lost 1 base and J 1 base, leaving 16 bases between the germline ends. These sequences were also reported in another study, on T cells of mothers and their children. From that paper: Reads recorded for TCR beta CDR3 numbered over 9 million per mother and several million per child.

This TCR came from a girl aged 2-15 years in good health. V usage is TRBV7-2 and J usage is TRBJ2-5, with D tentatively TRBD2 (7 bases). The sample consisted of blood. CDR3 protein: CASSLGVGGGSQETQYF. The CDR3 nucleotides read TGTGCCAGCAGCTTAGGAGTAGGGGGGGGATCCCAAGAGACCCAGTACTTC.